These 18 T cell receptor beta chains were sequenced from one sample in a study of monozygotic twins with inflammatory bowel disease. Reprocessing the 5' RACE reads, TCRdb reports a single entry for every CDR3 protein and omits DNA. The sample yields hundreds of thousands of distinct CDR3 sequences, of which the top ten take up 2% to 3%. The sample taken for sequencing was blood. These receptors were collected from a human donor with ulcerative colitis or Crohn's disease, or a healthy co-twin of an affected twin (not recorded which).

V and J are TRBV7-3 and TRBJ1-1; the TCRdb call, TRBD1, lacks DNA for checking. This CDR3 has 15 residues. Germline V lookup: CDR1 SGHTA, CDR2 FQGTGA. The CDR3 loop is CASSPAPASNTEAFF.

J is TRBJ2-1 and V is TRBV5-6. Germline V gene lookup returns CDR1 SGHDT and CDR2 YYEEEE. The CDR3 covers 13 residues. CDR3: CASSLVTRVEQFF. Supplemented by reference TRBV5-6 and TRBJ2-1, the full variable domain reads DAGVTQSPTHLIKTRGQQVTLRCSPKSGHDTVSWYQQALGQGPQFIFQYYEEEERQRGNFPDRFSGHQFPNYSSELNVNALLLGDSALYLCASSLVTRVEQFFGPGTRLTVL.

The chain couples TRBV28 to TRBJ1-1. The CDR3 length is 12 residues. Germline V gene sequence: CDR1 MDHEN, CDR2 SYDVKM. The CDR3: CASRSVGTEAFF.

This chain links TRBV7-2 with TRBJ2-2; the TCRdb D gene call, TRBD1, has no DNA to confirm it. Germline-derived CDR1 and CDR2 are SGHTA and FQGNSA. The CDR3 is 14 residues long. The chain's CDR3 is CASSTGHFTGELFF.

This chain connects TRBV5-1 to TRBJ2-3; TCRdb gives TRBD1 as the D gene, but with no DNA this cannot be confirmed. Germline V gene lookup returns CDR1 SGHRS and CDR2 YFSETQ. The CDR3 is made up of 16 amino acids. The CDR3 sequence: CASSETAGGSTDTQYF.

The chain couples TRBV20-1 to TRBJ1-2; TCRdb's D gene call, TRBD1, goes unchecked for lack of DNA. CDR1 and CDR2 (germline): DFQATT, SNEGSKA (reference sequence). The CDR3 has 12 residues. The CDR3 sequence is CSLGTGITGYTF.

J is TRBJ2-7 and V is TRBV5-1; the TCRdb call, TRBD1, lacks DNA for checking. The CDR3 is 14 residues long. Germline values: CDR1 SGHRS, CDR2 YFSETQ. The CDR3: CASSLAPVENEQYF. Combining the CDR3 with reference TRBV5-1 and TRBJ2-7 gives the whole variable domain KAGVTQTPRYLIKTRGQQVTLSCSPISGHRSVSWYQQTPGQGLQFLFEYFSETQRNKGNFPGRFSGRQFSNSRSEMNVSTLELGDSALYLCASSLAPVENEQYFGPGTRLTVT.

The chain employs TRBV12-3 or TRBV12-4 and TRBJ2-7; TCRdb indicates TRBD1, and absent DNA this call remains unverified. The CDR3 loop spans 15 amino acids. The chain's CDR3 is CASSPGHNGAYEQYF.

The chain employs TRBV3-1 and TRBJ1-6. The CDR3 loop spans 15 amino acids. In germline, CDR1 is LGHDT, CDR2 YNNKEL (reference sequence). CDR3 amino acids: CASSRRGGENSPLHF.

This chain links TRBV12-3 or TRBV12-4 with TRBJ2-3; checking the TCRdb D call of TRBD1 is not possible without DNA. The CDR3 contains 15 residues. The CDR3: CASSLRGGGADTQYF.

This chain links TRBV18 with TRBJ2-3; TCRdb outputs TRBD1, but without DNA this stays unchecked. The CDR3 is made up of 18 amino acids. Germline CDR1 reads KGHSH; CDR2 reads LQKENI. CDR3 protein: CASSPVPFGTGVADTQYF.

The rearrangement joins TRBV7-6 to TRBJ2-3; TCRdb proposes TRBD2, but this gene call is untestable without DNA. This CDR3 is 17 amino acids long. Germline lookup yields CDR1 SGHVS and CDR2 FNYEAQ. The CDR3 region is CASSFGLAGAGADTQYF. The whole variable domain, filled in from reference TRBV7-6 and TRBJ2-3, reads GAGVSQSPRYKVTKRGQDVALRCDPISGHVSLYWYRQALGQGPEFLTYFNYEAQQDKSGLPNDRFSAERPEGSISTLTIQRTEQRDSAMYRCASSFGLAGAGADTQYFGPGTRLTVL.

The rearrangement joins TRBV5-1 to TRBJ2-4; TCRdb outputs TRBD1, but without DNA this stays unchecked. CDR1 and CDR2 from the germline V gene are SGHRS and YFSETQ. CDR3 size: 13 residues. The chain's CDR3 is CASSLLPLDIQYF.

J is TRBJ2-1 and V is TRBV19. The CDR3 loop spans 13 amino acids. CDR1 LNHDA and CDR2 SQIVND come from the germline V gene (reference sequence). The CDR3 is CASSISLNNEQFF. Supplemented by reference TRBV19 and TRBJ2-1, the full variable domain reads DGGITQSPKYLFRKEGQNVTLSCEQNLNHDAMYWYRQDPGQGLRLIYYSQIVNDFQKGDIAEGYSVSREKKESFPLTVTSAQKNPTAFYLCASSISLNNEQFFGPGTRLTVL.

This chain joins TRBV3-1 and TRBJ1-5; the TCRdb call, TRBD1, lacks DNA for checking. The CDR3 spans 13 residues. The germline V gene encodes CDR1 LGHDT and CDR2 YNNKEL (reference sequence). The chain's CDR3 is CASSLNRFQPQHF.

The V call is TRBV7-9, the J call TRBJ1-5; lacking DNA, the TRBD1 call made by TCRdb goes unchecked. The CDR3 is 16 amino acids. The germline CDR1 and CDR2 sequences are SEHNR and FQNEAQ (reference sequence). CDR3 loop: CASSLSPGGGNQPQHF.

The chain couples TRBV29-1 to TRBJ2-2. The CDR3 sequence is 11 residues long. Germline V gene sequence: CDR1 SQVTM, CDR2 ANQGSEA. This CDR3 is CSVLETGELFF.

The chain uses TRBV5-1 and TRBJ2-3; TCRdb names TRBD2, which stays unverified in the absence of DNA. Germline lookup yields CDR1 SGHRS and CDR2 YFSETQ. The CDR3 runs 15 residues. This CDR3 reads CASSPGGARTDTQYF.